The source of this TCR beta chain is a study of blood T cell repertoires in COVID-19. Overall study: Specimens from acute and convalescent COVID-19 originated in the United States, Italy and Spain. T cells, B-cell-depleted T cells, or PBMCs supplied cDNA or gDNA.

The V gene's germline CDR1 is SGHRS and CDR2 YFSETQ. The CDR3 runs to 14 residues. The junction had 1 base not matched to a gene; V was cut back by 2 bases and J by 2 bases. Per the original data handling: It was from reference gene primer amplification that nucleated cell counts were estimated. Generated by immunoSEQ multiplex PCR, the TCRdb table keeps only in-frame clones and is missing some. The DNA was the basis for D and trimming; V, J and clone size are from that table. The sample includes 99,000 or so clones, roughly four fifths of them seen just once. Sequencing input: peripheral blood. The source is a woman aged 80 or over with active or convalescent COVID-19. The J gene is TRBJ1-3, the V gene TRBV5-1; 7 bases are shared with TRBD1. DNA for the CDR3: TGCGCCAGCAGCTTACAGGGGCCTGGAAACACCATATATTTT. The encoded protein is CASSLQGPGNTIYF.